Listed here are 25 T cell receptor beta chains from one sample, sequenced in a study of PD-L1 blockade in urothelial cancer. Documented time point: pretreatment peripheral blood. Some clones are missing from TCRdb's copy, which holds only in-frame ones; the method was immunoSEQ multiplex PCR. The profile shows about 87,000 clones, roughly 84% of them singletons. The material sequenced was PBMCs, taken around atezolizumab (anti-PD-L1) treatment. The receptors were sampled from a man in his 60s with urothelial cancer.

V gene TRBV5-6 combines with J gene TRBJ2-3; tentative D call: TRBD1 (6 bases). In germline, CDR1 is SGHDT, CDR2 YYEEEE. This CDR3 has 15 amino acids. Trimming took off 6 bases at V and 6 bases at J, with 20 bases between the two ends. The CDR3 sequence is CASNPRQVRQDTQYF. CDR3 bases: TGTGCCAGCAACCCCCGACAGGTTCGGCAGGATACGCAGTATTTT.

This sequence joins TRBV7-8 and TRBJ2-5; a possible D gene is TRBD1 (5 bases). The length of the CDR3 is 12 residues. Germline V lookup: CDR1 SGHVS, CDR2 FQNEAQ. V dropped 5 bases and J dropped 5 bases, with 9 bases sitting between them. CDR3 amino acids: CASSINRETQYF. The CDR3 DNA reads TGTGCCAGCAGCATCAACAGGGAGACCCAGTACTTC.

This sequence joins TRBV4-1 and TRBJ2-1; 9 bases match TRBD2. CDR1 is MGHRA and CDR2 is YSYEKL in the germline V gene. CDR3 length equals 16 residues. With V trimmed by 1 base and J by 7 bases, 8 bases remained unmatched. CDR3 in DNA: TGCGCCAGCAGCCAAGGAAACGCGGGGGGGTTGAATGAGCAGTTCTTC. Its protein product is CASSQGNAGGLNEQFF.

The CDR3 here is CASRGSAGGFFTDTQYF. The CDR3 region has the DNA TGTGCCAGCAGAGGCTCAGCGGGGGGGTTTTTCACAGATACGCAGTATTTT. The V gene is TRBV7-2, the J gene TRBJ2-3; 10 nucleotides line up with TRBD2. CDR1 is SGHTA and CDR2 is FQGNSA in the germline V gene. The CDR3 extends over 17 amino acids. Unmatched junction bases numbered 11, after V lost 6 bases and J lost 2 bases.

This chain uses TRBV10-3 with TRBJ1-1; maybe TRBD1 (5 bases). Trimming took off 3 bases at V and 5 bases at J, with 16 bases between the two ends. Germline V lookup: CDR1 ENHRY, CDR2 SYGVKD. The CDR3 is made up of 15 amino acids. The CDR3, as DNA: TGTGCCATCAGTGAAGGTGAAGGGGTGGGGACTGAAGCTTTCTTT. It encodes CAISEGEGVGTEAFF.

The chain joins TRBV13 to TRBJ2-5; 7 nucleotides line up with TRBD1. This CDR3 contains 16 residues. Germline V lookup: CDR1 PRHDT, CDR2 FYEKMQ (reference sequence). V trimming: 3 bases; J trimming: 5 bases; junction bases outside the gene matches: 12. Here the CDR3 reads CASSFRKGGRRETQYF. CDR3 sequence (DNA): TGTGCCAGCAGCTTTCGTAAAGGGGGCAGGCGGGAGACCCAGTACTTC.

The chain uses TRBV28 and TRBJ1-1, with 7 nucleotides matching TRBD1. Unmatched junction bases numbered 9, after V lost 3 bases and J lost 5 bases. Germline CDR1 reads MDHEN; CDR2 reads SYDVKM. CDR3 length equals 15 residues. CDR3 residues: CASSFYRGSWTEAFF. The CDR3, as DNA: TGTGCCAGCAGTTTTTACAGGGGCTCGTGGACTGAAGCTTTCTTT.

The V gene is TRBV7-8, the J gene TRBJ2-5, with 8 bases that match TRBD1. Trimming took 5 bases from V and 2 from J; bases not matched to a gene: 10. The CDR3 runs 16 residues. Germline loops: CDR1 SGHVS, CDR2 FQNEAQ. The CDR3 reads CASSLRTGPLQETQYF. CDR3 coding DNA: TGTGCCAGCAGCCTCCGGACAGGGCCTTTACAAGAGACCCAGTACTTC.

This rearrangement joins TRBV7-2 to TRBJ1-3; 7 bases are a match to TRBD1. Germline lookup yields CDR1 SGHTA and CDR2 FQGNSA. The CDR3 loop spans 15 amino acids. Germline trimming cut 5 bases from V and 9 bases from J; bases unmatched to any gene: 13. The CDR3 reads CASSLIETGSATIYF. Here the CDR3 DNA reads TGTGCCAGCAGCCTAATAGAGACAGGGTCGGCCACCATATATTTT.

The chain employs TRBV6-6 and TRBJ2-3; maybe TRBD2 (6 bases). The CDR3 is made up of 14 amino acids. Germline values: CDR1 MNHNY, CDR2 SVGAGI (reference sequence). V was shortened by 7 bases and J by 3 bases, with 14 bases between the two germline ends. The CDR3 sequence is CASIGREVTDTQYF. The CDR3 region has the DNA TGTGCCAGCATCGGCAGGGAGGTAACAGATACGCAGTATTTT.

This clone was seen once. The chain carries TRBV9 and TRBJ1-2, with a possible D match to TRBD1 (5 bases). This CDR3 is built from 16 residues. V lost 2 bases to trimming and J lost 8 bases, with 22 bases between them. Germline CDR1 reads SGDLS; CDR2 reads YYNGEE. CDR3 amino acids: CASSVTPGVSDEGYTF. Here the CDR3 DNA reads TGTGCCAGCAGCGTCACTCCGGGGGTATCCGACGAGGGCTACACCTTC. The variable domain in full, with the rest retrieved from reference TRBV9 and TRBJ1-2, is DSGVTQTPKHLITATGQRVTLRCSPRSGDLSVYWYQQSLDQGLQFLIQYYNGEERAKGNILERFSAQQFPDLHSELNLSSLELGDSALYFCASSVTPGVSDEGYTFGSGTRLTVV.

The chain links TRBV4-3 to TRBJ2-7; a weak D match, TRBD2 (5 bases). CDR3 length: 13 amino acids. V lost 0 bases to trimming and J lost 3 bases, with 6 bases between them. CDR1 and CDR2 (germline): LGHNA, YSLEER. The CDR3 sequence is CASSQEGSYEQYF. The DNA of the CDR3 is TGCGCCAGCAGCCAAGAGGGGAGCTACGAGCAGTACTTC.

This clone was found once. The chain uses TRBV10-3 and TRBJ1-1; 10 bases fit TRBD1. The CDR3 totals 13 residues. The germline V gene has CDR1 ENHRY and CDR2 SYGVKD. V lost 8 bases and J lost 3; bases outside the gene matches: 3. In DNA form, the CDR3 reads TGTGCCATCCGGGACAGGGGCTACACTGAAGCTTTCTTT. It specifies CAIRDRGYTEAFF.

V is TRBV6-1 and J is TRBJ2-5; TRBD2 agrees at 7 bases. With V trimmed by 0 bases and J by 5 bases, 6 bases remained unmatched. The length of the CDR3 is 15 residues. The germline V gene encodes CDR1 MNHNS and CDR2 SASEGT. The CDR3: CASSEAWGGVETQYF. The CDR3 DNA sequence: TGTGCCAGCAGTGAAGCCTGGGGGGGGGTGGAGACCCAGTACTTC.

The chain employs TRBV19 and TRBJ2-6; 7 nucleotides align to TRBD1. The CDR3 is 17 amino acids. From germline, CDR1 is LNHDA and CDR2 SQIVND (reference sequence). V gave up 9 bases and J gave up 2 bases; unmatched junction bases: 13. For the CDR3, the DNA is TGTGCCAGCCAACGAACAGGGGTAGGGACTGGGGCCAACGTCCTGACTTTC. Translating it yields CASQRTGVGTGANVLTF. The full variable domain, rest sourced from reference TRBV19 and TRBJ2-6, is DGGITQSPKYLFRKEGQNVTLSCEQNLNHDAMYWYRQDPGQGLRLIYYSQIVNDFQKGDIAEGYSVSREKKESFPLTVTSAQKNPTAFYLCASQRTGVGTGANVLTFGAGSRLTVL.

CDR3 bases: TGTGCTAGTGGTTTGGTACGGTCTAGCGGACAAGAGACCCAGTACTTC. Translation gives CASGLVRSSGQETQYF. The chain is built from TRBV12-5 and TRBJ2-5; 7 bases match TRBD2. The CDR3 contains 16 residues. Germline V gene sequence: CDR1 LGHNT, CDR2 FRNRAP. The V gene end was trimmed by 0 bases and the J gene end by 2 bases; junction bases not matched to a gene: 6.

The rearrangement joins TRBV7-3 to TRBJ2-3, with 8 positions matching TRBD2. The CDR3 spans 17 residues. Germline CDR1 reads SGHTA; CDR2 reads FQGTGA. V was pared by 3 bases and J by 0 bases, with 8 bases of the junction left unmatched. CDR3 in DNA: TGTGCCAGCAGCTTCGGGGGGGCCGGTTTGAGCACAGATACGCAGTATTTT. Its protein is CASSFGGAGLSTDTQYF.

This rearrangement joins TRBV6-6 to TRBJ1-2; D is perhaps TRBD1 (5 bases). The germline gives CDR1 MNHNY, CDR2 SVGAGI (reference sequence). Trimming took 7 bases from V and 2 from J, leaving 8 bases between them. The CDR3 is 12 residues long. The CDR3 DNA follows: TGTGCCAGCACCGACAGAAACTATGGCTACACCTTC. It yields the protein CASTDRNYGYTF.

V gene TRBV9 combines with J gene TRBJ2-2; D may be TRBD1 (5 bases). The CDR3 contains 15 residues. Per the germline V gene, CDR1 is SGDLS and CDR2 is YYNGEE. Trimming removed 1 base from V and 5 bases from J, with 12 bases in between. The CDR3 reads CASSVNQGSTGELFF. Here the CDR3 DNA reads TGTGCCAGCAGCGTAAACCAGGGATCAACCGGGGAGCTGTTTTTT.

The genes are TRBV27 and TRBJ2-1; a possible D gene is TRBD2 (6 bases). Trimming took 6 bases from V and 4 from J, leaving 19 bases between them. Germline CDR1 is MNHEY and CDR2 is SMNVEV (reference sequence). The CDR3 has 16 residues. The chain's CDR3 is CASRMGLRGSYNEQFF. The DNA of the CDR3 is TGTGCCAGCAGGATGGGACTTCGGGGGAGTTACAATGAGCAGTTCTTC.

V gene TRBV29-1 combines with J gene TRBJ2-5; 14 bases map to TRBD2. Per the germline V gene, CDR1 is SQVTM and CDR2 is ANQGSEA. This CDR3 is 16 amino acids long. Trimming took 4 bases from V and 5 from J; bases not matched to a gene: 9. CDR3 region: CSVVPGLAGGDETQYF. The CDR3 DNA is TGCAGCGTTGTCCCCGGACTAGCGGGGGGCGACGAGACCCAGTACTTC.

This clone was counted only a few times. The CDR3 sequence: CASSPLGQGAENDGEQFF. CDR3 nucleotide sequence: TGTGCCAGCAGCCCCCTGGGACAGGGGGCTGAGAATGACGGAGAGCAGTTCTTC. The chain combines TRBV11-2 with TRBJ2-1, with 12 bases that match TRBD1. The CDR3 has 18 residues. The germline CDR1 and CDR2 sequences are SGHAT and FQNNGV. V shed 5 bases, J shed 10 bases, and the junction held 18 bases outside the gene matches.

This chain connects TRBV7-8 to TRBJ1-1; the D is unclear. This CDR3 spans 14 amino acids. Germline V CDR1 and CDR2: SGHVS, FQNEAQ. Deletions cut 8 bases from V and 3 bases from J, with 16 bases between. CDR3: CASGSQILDTEAFF. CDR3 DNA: TGTGCCAGCGGTTCACAGATTTTGGACACTGAAGCTTTCTTT.

The CDR3 coding sequence is TGTGCCAGCAGACAGCCCTCTGGAAACACCATATATTTT. Its translation: CASRQPSGNTIYF. The chain uses TRBV6-1 and TRBJ1-3; D is unclear. The CDR3 extends over 13 amino acids. Between the trimmed V and J ends, which lost 6 bases and 0 bases, there was a span of 6 bases. Germline CDR1 MNHNS, CDR2 SASEGT.

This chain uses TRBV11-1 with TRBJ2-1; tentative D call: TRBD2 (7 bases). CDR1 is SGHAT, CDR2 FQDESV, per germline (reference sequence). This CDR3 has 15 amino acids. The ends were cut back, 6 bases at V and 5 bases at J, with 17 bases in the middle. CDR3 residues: CASSLGGGPNNEQFF. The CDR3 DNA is TGTGCCAGCAGTCTGGGGGGGGGCCCGAACAATGAGCAGTTCTTC.